This section outlines one T cell receptor beta chain sequence together with its context. What antigen it recognizes has not been identified. No much larger clone is present one base from it, and per-base qualities are unavailable. The library was generated by RT-PCR. The sample was run on an Illumina HiSeq 2500. Using fastp at Q25 and MiXCR, TCRdb reprocessed the public reads and kept productive beta chains. Each CDR3 protein appears once, grouped with its most common genes and DNA. The sample table shows a few hundred thousand distinct CDR3 sequences, and 14% are seen once. The top ten hold over 8.5% of the sample. These data come from a study of response to subunit inactivated influenza vaccine (dated by TCRdb to the late 2010s). At the level of the whole study: The study used deep quantitative T cell receptor repertoire profiling to track responses to a trivalent subunit inactivated influenza vaccine. The paper as a whole reports these results and caveats: According to the authors, only a limited number of new T cells may be recruited by each seasonal influenza vaccination.

Taken from the germline V gene (reference sequence), the CDR1 and CDR2 loops are LNHDA and SQIVND. From the cysteine up to the phenylalanine, the CDR3 has a length of 14 residues. The sequence is cut down to CDR3 DNA, 42 bases in frame from base 1. V is pared back by 6 bases and J by 5 bases, with 16 bases lying between the germline termini. The TCR comes from a man aged 50-60 years who received an inactivated influenza vaccine. Donor details come from another sample of the same person, matched by shared clones. This chain is built from TRBV19 and TRBJ2-5; no D gene call is confident. This sample comprised PBMCs from blood, obtained roughly 12 days after vaccination. The CDR3 reads as follows: CASSQSKGLETQYF. The nucleotide sequence reads as follows: TGTGCCAGTAGCCAAAGCAAGGGCTTGGAGACCCAGTACTTC. Outside the CDR3, residues come from the reference TRBV19 and TRBJ2-5 proteins, so the full variable domain is: DGGITQSPKYLFRKEGQNVTLSCEQNLNHDAMYWYRQDPGQGLRLIYYSQIVNDFQKGDIAEGYSVSREKKESFPLTVTSAQKNPTAFYLCASSQSKGLETQYFGPGTRLLVL.